This T cell receptor beta chain was obtained from a study of blood T cells in healthy people across ages. Study-level information: Template switching captured about one barcoded beta molecule per two T cells.

PCR was performed a second time for about 7 to 11 cycles using a sample-barcoded 5' primer and a J-beta primer mix. Each cDNA molecule was tagged by a template-switch adaptor that had 12 random nucleotides. TCRdb re-analysed the 5' RACE reads in MiXCR, keeping a single row per CDR3 protein. The sample carries about 1,400,000 distinct CDR3 sequences, around 42% recorded once. Donors were systemically healthy Caucasian individuals from Russia aged roughly 6 to 95 years. Researchers collected around 10 milliliters of peripheral blood from every single donor. This clonotype was counted only a few times. The CDR3 totals 14 residues. Per germline, CDR1 MNHEY and CDR2 SMNVEV (reference sequence). V was shortened by 6 bases and J by 2 bases, with 12 bases between the two germline ends.

The sequenced sample was blood. This sequence originates from a woman between 18 and 30 years old in good health. This chain uses TRBV27 with TRBJ2-3; D is perhaps TRBD1 (6 bases). The CDR3 sequence: CASRRGTATDTQYF. Here the CDR3 DNA reads TGTGCCAGCAGGAGGGGGACCGCCACAGATACGCAGTATTTT.